This record looks at one TCR beta chain sequence and its context. Its antigen is unidentified. This sample is drawn from a study of CD8 T cells in ankylosing spondylitis. Study-wide points: Ankylosing spondylitis blood appeared to carry a characteristic TCR beta motif of eight or nine highly homologous variants. Disease-linked clones were found to be CD8+ and relatively rare in peripheral blood.

Preparation of TCR beta libraries was done by quantitative 5'-RACE with molecular barcodes. Each CDR3 protein gets one entry after TCRdb re-called the 5' RACE reads with MiXCR. The sample shows some 140,000 distinct CDR3 sequences, roughly 8.8% of them seen only once. V was clipped by 0 bases and J by 5 bases; unmatched bases: 2. This CDR3 spans 14 amino acids. Per germline, CDR1 MNHEY and CDR2 SVGAGI. Sequenced material: synovial fluid, either unsorted or a sorted T cell fraction (not recorded which). This chain joins TRBV6-5 and TRBJ1-1, with 8 nucleotides matching TRBD1. This clonotype originated in a male donor with ankylosing spondylitis. The CDR3 region has the DNA TGTGCCAGCAGTTACTCGACAGGGGTGACTGAAGCTTTCTTT. This sequence encodes CASSYSTGVTEAFF.